This entry lists 20 T cell receptor beta chains sequenced from one sample in a study of PD-L1 blockade in urothelial cancer. The time point is: peripheral blood 6 weeks after treatment start. Using immunoSEQ multiplex PCR, the repertoire was profiled, and TCRdb retains in-frame clones only, with some absent. The data show 25,000 to 30,000 clones, with roughly 84% seen just once and 3% held by the top ten. The specimen comprised PBMCs, sampled around atezolizumab (anti-PD-L1) treatment. All receptors come from a man between 70 and 80 years old with urothelial cancer.

The rearrangement joins TRBV5-1 to TRBJ2-3; weak D call: TRBD1 (5 bases). The CDR3 runs 13 residues. Trimming shortened V by 2 bases and J by 3 bases, and 7 bases separated the two germline ends. Germline assignment: CDR1 SGHRS and CDR2 YFSETQ. This chain's CDR3 is CASSFKGTDTQYF. Here the CDR3 DNA reads TGCGCCAGCAGCTTTAAGGGGACAGATACGCAGTATTTT. Full variable domain (remainder filled in from reference TRBV5-1 and TRBJ2-3): KAGVTQTPRYLIKTRGQQVTLSCSPISGHRSVSWYQQTPGQGLQFLFEYFSETQRNKGNFPGRFSGRQFSNSRSEMNVSTLELGDSALYLCASSFKGTDTQYFGPGTRLTVL.

The chain links TRBV2 to TRBJ1-5; 9 nucleotides match TRBD1. V trimming: 6 bases; J trimming: 7 bases; junction bases outside the gene matches: 7. This CDR3 is 14 amino acids long. Germline assignment: CDR1 SNHLY and CDR2 FYNNEI. The CDR3 DNA sequence: TGTGCCAGCAGGGGGACAGGGTGGGACCAGCCCCAGCATTTT. Its protein is CASRGTGWDQPQHF.

The chain recombines TRBV18 with TRBJ2-4; D perhaps matches TRBD2 (5 bases). The germline V gene encodes CDR1 KGHSH and CDR2 LQKENI. The CDR3 extends over 13 amino acids. V was clipped by 2 bases and J by 3 bases, with 5 bases between them. CDR3 in DNA: TGTGCCAGCTCACCAGCGGGCAAAAACATTCAGTACTTC. Translation: CASSPAGKNIQYF.

The gene calls are TRBV6-4 and TRBJ2-5; the D gene is possibly TRBD2 (5 bases). Trimming cost V 0 bases and J 4 bases, with 6 bases left between them. Germline V gene sequence: CDR1 MRHNA, CDR2 SNTAGT. This CDR3 comprises 13 residues. The CDR3 region has the DNA TGTGCCAGCAGTGACTCCAGCGGAGAGACCCAGTACTTC. Translating gives CASSDSSGETQYF.

This clone was detected only a few times. V and J are TRBV7-2 and TRBJ1-6; 9 nucleotides match TRBD1. The ends lost 5 bases at V and 10 bases at J; junction bases unmatched: 9. Germline V gene sequence: CDR1 SGHTA, CDR2 FQGNSA. The CDR3 contains 15 residues. Here the CDR3 DNA reads TGTGCCAGCAGCCCCCGGGACAGGGATTTCTCACCCCTCCACTTT. This codes for CASSPRDRDFSPLHF.

The chain uses TRBV2 and TRBJ2-3; 9 bases are shared with TRBD2. The CDR3 covers 15 residues. V trimming: 5 bases; J trimming: 3 bases; junction bases outside the gene matches: 6. Germline V lookup: CDR1 SNHLY, CDR2 FYNNEI. The CDR3, as DNA: TGTGCCAGCAGTATGAGCGGGAGGAGTACAGATACGCAGTATTTT. Encoded protein: CASSMSGRSTDTQYF.

This clone came up a few times. The rearrangement uses TRBV6-1 and TRBJ2-5, with 8 bases aligning to TRBD1. The CDR3 is 14 amino acids. The germline CDR1 and CDR2 sequences are MNHNS and SASEGT. V was pared by 5 bases and J by 5 bases, with 7 bases of the junction left unmatched. In DNA form, the CDR3 reads TGTGCCAGCAGTAACAGGGGGTTCCGGGAGACCCAGTACTTC. Translated: CASSNRGFRETQYF.

This clone is a singleton in its sample. The CDR3 region has the DNA TGTGCCAGCAGCCGAATCGGGACTAACCTCTACGAGCAGTACTTC. This gives the protein CASSRIGTNLYEQYF. The genes are TRBV11-2 and TRBJ2-7; 7 positions agree with TRBD2. With 5 bases clipped from V and 3 bases from J, the junction kept 10 bases outside the gene matches. In germline, CDR1 is SGHAT, CDR2 FQNNGV. CDR3 size: 15 residues.

The chain links TRBV5-1 to TRBJ2-7; 9 nucleotides agree with TRBD2. Per germline, CDR1 SGHRS and CDR2 YFSETQ. The CDR3 loop spans 14 amino acids. With V trimmed by 4 bases and J by 0 bases, 2 bases remained unmatched. The CDR3: CASSHSGSSYEQYF. CDR3 coding DNA: TGCGCCAGCAGCCATAGCGGGAGCTCCTACGAGCAGTACTTC.

V gene TRBV7-3 combines with J gene TRBJ2-1; 8 bases align to TRBD2. CDR1 is SGHTA, CDR2 FQGTGA, per germline. The V segment lost 6 bases and the J segment 9 bases; nucleotides outside the gene matches: 19. The CDR3 loop spans 17 amino acids. CDR3 DNA sequence: TGTGCCAGCAGTTTCGCCCCGCTAGAAGCGGGAGTAGGTGAGCAGTTCTTC. This encodes CASSFAPLEAGVGEQFF.

This clone was counted a few times. The chain couples TRBV5-1 to TRBJ1-2, with TRBD1 as a possible D gene (6 bases). With 4 bases removed from V and 4 bases from J, the gap between germline ends came to 17 bases. The CDR3 spans 15 residues. Germline V CDR1 and CDR2: SGHRS, YFSETQ. The CDR3 bases are TGCGCCAGCAGCGAAGCCGGTGTCAGGGGCTATGGCTACACCTTC. Translating it yields CASSEAGVRGYGYTF.

The chain combines TRBV30 with TRBJ1-5, with TRBD1 identical over 7 bases. This CDR3 has 16 amino acids. V trimming: 3 bases; J trimming: 4 bases; junction bases outside the gene matches: 12. The germline gives CDR1 GTSNPN, CDR2 SVGIG (reference sequence). Here the CDR3 DNA reads TGTGCCTGGAGCGGACGGACAGGTCCTTTAAATCAGCCCCAGCATTTT. This translates into CAWSGRTGPLNQPQHF. Full variable domain (rest looked up from reference TRBV30 and TRBJ1-5): SQTIHQWPATLVQPVGSPLSLECTVEGTSNPNLYWYRQAAGRGLQLLFYSVGIGQISSEVPQNLSASRPQDRQFILSSKKLLLSDSGFYLCAWSGRTGPLNQPQHFGDGTRLSIL.

The gene calls are TRBV28 and TRBJ2-1; tentative D call: TRBD2 (6 bases). The CDR3 has 15 residues. Trimming removed 2 bases from V and 3 bases from J, with 11 bases in between. CDR1 and CDR2 (germline): MDHEN, SYDVKM. The CDR3 DNA sequence: TGTGCCAGCAGTTTAGTATTCGGGGGCTACAATGAGCAGTTCTTC. Amino acid sequence: CASSLVFGGYNEQFF. Complete variable domain (other parts from reference TRBV28 and TRBJ2-1): DVKVTQSSRYLVKRTGEKVFLECVQDMDHENMFWYRQDPGLGLRLIYFSYDVKMKEKGDIPEGYSVSREKKERFSLILESASTNQTSMYLCASSLVFGGYNEQFFGPGTRLTVL.

The genes are TRBV28 and TRBJ2-7; TRBD1 aligns across 10 bases. CDR1 MDHEN and CDR2 SYDVKM come from the germline V gene. This CDR3 comprises 15 residues. The V gene end was trimmed by 5 bases and the J gene end by 6 bases; junction bases not matched to a gene: 10. This chain's CDR3 is CASSPAGTGVGEQYF. In nucleotides, the CDR3 is TGTGCCAGCAGTCCCGCCGGGACAGGGGTAGGCGAGCAGTACTTC. Combining the CDR3 with reference TRBV28 and TRBJ2-7 gives the whole variable domain DVKVTQSSRYLVKRTGEKVFLECVQDMDHENMFWYRQDPGLGLRLIYFSYDVKMKEKGDIPEGYSVSREKKERFSLILESASTNQTSMYLCASSPAGTGVGEQYFGPGTRLTVT.

This clone was observed a few times. The chain links TRBV7-2 to TRBJ2-7; 8 nucleotides line up with TRBD1. This CDR3 is 14 amino acids long. V gave up 2 bases and J gave up 7 bases; unmatched junction bases: 7. Germline V lookup: CDR1 SGHTA, CDR2 FQGNSA. The CDR3 protein is CASSLRVRGREQYF. In nucleotides, the CDR3 is TGTGCCAGCAGCTTAAGAGTCAGGGGGCGGGAGCAGTACTTC.

CDR3 nucleotides: TGTGCCAGCAGCAAACAGTGGATTAGCGGGGGGGGGAAAGATACGCAGTATTTT. This translates into CASSKQWISGGGKDTQYF. This chain connects TRBV21-1 to TRBJ2-3; the table's D gene call, TRBD2, was not cross checked with the DNA. TRBV21-1 is described as a pseudogene. CDR3 size: 18 residues.

The chain carries TRBV7-2 and TRBJ1-4; 7 bases agree with TRBD1. Germline lookup yields CDR1 SGHTA and CDR2 FQGNSA. The CDR3 covers 15 residues. V shed 5 bases, J shed 8 bases, and the junction held 11 bases outside the gene matches. CDR3 in DNA: TGTGCCAGCAGCCTAAACAGGGGTGCCGGGGAAAAACTGTTTTTT. Amino acid sequence: CASSLNRGAGEKLFF.

V usage is TRBV18 and J usage is TRBJ1-2; 7 positions agree with TRBD1. The germline V gene encodes CDR1 KGHSH and CDR2 LQKENI. V was pared by 3 bases and J by 3 bases, with 13 bases of the junction left unmatched. The CDR3 runs to 17 residues. The CDR3 DNA reads as TGTGCCAGCTCACCTGTGGCAGGTACAGGGGCGGACTATGGCTACACCTTC. The encoded protein is CASSPVAGTGADYGYTF.

This clone was seen more than once but under ten times. The V call is TRBV7-3, the J call TRBJ2-1; D remains unclear. With 5 bases removed from V and 7 bases from J, the gap between germline ends came to 9 bases. The CDR3 covers 12 residues. CDR1 and CDR2 from the germline V gene are SGHTA and FQGTGA. The CDR3 DNA follows: TGTGCCAGCAGCATCACTACGAATGAGCAGTTCTTC. Translating it yields CASSITTNEQFF.

The chain joins TRBV6-5 to TRBJ2-7, with 7 bases lining up with TRBD2. V dropped 2 bases and J dropped 6; count of bases not matched to a gene: 4. This CDR3 contains 13 residues. The germline V gene has CDR1 MNHEY and CDR2 SVGAGI. The CDR3 DNA reads as TGTGCCAGCAGTTACGTCGGGGGGTTCGAGCAGTACTTC. Translation gives CASSYVGGFEQYF.